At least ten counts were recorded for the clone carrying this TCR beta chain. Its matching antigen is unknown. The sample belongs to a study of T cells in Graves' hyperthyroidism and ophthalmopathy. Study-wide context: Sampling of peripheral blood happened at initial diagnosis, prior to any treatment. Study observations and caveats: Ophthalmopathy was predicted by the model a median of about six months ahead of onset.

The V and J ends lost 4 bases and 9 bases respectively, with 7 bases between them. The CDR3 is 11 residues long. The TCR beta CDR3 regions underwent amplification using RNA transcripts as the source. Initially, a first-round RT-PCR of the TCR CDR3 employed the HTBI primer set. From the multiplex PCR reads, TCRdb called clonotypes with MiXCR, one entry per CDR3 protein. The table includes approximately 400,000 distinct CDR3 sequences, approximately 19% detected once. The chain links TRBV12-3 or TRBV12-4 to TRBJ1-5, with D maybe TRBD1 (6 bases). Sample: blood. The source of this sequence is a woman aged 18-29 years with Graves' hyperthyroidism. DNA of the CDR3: TGTGCCAGCAGTTCGACAGGGCCCCAGCATTTT. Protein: CASSSTGPQHF.